This T cell receptor beta chain was documented in a study of T cell repertoires in cytomegalovirus infection. About the study: Recently identified HLA-C-restricted and well-studied HLA-B-restricted CMV epitopes were used.

MiXCR, run by TCRdb on the reads, gives a single entry per CDR3 protein. The profile covers 300,000 to 400,000 distinct CDR3 sequences, with around 25% appearing a single time and less than 15% taken by the ten largest. Between the trimmed V and J ends, which lost 3 bases and 1 base, there was a span of 10 bases. Germline V gene data show CDR1 as SGHTS and CDR2 as YDEGEE. This CDR3 region has 15 residues. With regard to this clonotype: Antigen specificity is unknown.

The source was cultured PBMCs, collected from culture after CMV antigen stimulation. The TCR comes from a human donor in good health (CMV status not recorded). Some clones in this sample may be carry-over from other donors' samples. The V and J genes are TRBV5-8 and TRBJ2-2; D is possibly TRBD2 (5 bases). The CDR3 sequence: CASSWRALNTGELFF. The CDR3 coding sequence is TGTGCCAGCAGCTGGCGGGCCTTGAACACCGGGGAGCTGTTTTTT.